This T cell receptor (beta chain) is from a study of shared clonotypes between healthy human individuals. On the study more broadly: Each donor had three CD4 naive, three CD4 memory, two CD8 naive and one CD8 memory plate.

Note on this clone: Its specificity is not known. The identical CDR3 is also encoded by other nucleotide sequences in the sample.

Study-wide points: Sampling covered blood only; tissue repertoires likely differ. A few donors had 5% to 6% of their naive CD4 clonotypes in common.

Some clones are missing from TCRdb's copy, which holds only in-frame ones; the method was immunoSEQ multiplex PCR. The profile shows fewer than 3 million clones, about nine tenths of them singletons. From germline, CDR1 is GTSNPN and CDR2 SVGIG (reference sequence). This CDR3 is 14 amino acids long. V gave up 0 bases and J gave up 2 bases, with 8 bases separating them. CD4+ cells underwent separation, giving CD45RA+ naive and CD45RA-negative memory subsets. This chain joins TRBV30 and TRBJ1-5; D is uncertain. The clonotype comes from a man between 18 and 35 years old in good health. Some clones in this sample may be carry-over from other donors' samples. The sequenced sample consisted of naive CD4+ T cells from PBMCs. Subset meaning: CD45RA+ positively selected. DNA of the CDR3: TGTGCCTGGAGTGTTCGCGGGGGCAATCAGCCCCAGCATTTT. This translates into CAWSVRGGNQPQHF.